Listed below are T cell receptor beta chains from one sample, sequenced in a study of PD-L1 blockade in urothelial cancer. Measured with immunoSEQ multiplex PCR; TCRdb has only the in-frame clones, and not every one. This sample has more than 15,000 clones; 89% occur once, and the top ten carry approximately 12%. This specimen was PBMCs, taken around atezolizumab (anti-PD-L1) treatment. These receptors all stem from a man aged 65 to 79 with urothelial cancer. Both conserved end residues are part of each CDR3.

V gene	CDR3 protein
TRBV5-4	CASSLNREQPQHF
TRBV5-6	CASSWGLAGASYNEQFF
TRBV14	CASSQDIWPNTEAFF
TRBV6-5	CASSSGQGALTDTQYF
TRBV2	CASSEGTEKLFF
TRBV10-3	CAISRVPGTADTGELFF
TRBV5-1	CASSPGYQETQYF
TRBV6-5	CASSYVGGRETQYF
TRBV12-5	CASGLVPTLDSNYGYTF
TRBV4-1	CASSKDRGLSTEAFF
TRBV19	CASSPTSGTPLHF
TRBV6-1	CASSLDRDPLQPQHF
TRBV9	CASSVRWTVGEKLFF
TRBV19	CASRDSGGSYEQFF
TRBV4-1	CASSQDEILPFRYTF
TRBV4-1	CASSQVAETYNEQFF
TRBV18	CASSPTGASNQPQHF
TRBV28	CASSLPAGSSGNTIYF
TRBV18	CASSFAQGARESPLHF
TRBV20-1	CSAARTDTQYF
TRBV5-6	CASTTKGSSYNSPLHF
TRBV7-9	CASSLVTSSGKTYTQYF
TRBV7-6	CASSSRDINYEQFF
TRBV7-2	CASSLGPGVGQPQHF
TRBV27	CASRLGQGNQPQHF
TRBV29-1	CSVGRGSSYEQYF
TRBV7-2	CASVEGGALSGNTIYF
TRBV5-1	CASSLWGGENTEAFF
TRBV19	CASSSNGVLSGANVLTF
TRBV27	CASSLTTGSEILFF
TRBV2	CASSEWGGNHSPLHF
TRBV6-4	CASSDSSGGTDTQYF
TRBV6-9	CASSYATSYEQYF
TRBV5-6	CASSLRGRGLNEKLFF
TRBV5-6	CASSYIKRARGHNEQFF
TRBV2	CASRGVGGTGELFF
TRBV6-5	CASSYGEFTEAFF
TRBV13	CASSVRDRVKAFF
TRBV5-1	CAGSRGGPYGYTF